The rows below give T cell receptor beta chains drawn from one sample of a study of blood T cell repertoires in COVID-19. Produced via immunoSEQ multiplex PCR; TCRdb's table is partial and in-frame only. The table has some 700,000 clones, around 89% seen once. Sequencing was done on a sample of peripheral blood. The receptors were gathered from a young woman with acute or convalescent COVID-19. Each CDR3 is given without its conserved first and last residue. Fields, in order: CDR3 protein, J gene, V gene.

CDR3: ASSLTPEGYYT
J: TRBJ1-2
V: TRBV7-3

CDR3: ASSYSIGRAAEAF
J: TRBJ1-1
V: TRBV6-5

CDR3: AAWSVGDSPLH
J: TRBJ1-6
V: TRBV30

CDR3: ASSLPGSGNTGELF
J: TRBJ2-2
V: TRBV7-3

CDR3: ASSPGPGTGFGRGYEQY
J: TRBJ2-7
V: TRBV5-1

CDR3: ASSPVAGQDYEQY
J: TRBJ2-7
V: TRBV19

CDR3: ASSQALGPGGNTIY
J: TRBJ1-3
V: TRBV4-3

CDR3: ASSEGLAATYEQY
J: TRBJ2-7
V: TRBV5-1

CDR3: TSSPTDSGNTIY
J: TRBJ1-3
V: TRBV1

CDR3: ASSSGQRRSEAF
J: TRBJ1-1
V: TRBV7-9

CDR3: ASSGGRDSNQPQH
J: TRBJ1-5
V: TRBV4-1

CDR3: AWRPGPTYEQY
J: TRBJ2-7
V: TRBV30

CDR3: ASSLAVGNTIY
J: TRBJ1-3
V: TRBV5-1

CDR3: ATSDPNLGYGYT
J: TRBJ1-2
V: TRBV24-1

CDR3: ASSLQGAVGETQY
J: TRBJ2-5
V: TRBV7-2

CDR3: ASSNTALYNSPLH
J: TRBJ1-6
V: TRBV5-6

CDR3: ASSPLTGLTGELF
J: TRBJ2-2
V: TRBV6-5

CDR3: ASSLQGAGEAF
J: TRBJ1-1
V: TRBV12-3/TRBV12-4

CDR3: AIRDRAPYEQY
J: TRBJ2-7
V: TRBV10-3

CDR3: ASSRTGTQYNEQF
J: TRBJ2-1
V: TRBV3-1/TRBV3-2